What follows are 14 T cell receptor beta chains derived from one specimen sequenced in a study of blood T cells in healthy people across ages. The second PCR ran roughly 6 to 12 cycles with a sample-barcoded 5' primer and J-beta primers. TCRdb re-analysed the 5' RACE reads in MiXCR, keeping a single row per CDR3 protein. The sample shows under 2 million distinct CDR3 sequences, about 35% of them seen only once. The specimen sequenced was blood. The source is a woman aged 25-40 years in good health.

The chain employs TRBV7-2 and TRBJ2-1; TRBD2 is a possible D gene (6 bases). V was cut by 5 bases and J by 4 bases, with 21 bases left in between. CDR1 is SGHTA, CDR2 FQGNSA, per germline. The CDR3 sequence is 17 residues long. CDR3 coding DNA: TGTGCCAGCAGCCCGAGGCGAGCGGGCGGGATTTACAATGAGCAGTTCTTC. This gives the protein CASSPRRAGGIYNEQFF.

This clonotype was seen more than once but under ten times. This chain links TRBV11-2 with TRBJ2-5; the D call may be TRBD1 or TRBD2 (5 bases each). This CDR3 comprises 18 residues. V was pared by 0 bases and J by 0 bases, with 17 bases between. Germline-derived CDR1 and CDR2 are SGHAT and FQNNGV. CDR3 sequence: CASSLERAARVYQETQYF. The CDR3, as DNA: TGTGCCAGCAGCTTAGAGAGGGCTGCCAGGGTGTACCAAGAGACCCAGTACTTC.

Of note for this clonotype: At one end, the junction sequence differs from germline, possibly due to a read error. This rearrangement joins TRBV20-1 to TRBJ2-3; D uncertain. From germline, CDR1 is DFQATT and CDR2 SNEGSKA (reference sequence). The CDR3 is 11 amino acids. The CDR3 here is CSVLGTDAQYF. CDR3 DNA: TGCAGCGTCTTGGGCACAGATGCGCAGTATTTT.

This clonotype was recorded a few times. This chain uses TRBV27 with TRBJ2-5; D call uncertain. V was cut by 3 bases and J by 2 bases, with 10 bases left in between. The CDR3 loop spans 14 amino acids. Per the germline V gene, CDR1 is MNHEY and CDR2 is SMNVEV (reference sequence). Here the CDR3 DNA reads TGTGCCAGCAGTTTCCGTCGAGCACAAGAGACCCAGTACTTC. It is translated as CASSFRRAQETQYF.

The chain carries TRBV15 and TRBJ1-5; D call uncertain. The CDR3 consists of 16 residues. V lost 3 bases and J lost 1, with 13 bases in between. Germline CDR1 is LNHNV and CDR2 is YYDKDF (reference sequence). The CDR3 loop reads CATSRVGLGSNQPQHF. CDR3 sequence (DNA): TGTGCCACCAGCAGGGTGGGTTTGGGCAGCAATCAGCCCCAGCATTTT.

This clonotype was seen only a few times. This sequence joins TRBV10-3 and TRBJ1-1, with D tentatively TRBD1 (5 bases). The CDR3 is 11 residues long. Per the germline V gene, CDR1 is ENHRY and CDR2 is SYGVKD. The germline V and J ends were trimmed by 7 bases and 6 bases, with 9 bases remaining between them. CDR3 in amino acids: CAIKRGPEAFF. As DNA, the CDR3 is TGTGCCATCAAGAGGGGCCCTGAAGCTTTCTTT.

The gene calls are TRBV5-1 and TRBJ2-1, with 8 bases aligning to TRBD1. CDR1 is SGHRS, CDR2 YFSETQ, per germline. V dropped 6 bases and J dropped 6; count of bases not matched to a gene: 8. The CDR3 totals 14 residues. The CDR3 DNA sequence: TGCGCCAGCAAGGTCGGGACAGGTTGCAATGAGCAGTTCTTC. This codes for CASKVGTGCNEQFF.

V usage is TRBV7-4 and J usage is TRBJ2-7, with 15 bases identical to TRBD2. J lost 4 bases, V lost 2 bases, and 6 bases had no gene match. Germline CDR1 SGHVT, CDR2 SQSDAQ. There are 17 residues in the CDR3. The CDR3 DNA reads TGTGCCAGCAGCTTAAGGGGGACTAGCGGGAGGCAGTACGAGCAGTACTTC. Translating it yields CASSLRGTSGRQYEQYF.

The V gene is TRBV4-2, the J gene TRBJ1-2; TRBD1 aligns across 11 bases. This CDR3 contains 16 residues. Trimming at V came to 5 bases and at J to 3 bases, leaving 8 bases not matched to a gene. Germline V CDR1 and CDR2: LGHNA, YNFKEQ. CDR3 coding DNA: TGTGCCAGCAGCTCTCGGACAGGGGGCCTTTACTATGGCTACACCTTC. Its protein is CASSSRTGGLYYGYTF.

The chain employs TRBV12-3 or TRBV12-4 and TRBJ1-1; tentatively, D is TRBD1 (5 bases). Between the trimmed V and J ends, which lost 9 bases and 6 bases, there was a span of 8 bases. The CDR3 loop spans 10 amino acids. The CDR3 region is CASRGAEAFF. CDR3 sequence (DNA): TGTGCCAGTAGGGGTGCTGAAGCTTTCTTT.

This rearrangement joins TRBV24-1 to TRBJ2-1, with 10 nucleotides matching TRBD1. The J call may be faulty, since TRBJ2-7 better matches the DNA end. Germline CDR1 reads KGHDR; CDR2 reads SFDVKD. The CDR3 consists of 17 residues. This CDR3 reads CATSGGPRDRGYNEQYF. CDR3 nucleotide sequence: TGTGCCACCAGTGGCGGACCCCGGGACAGGGGCTACAATGAGCAGTACTTC.

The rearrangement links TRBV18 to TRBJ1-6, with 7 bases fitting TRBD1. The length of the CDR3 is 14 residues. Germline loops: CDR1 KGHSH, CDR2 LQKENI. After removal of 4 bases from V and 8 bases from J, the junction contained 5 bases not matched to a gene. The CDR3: CASSLQGFDSPLHF. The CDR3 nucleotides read TGTGCCAGCTCACTACAGGGGTTTGATTCACCCCTCCACTTT.

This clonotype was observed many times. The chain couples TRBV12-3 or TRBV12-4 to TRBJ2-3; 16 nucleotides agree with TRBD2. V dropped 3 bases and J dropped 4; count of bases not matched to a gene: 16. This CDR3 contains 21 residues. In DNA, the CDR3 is TGTGCCAGCAGTTTTCCCAGGGGGGGACTAGCGGGGGGGCAGCGATCAGATACGCAGTATTTT. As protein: CASSFPRGGLAGGQRSDTQYF.

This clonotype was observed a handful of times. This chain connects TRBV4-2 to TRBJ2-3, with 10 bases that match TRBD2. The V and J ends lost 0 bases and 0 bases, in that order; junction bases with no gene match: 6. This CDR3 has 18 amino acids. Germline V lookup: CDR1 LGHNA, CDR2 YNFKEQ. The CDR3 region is CASSQEAAGGLSTDTQYF. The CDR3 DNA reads TGTGCCAGCAGCCAAGAAGCAGCGGGGGGGTTGAGCACAGATACGCAGTATTTT.